The T cell receptor (beta chain) under discussion was sequenced for a study of OX40 agonist ivuxolimab in advanced cancers. In the study overall: Cancers in dose escalation were hepatocellular, melanoma, renal cell and head and neck.

Method: immunoSEQ multiplex PCR; TCRdb's copy keeps in-frame clones and lacks some. The table lists about 21,000 clones, roughly 83% of them singletons. The sampling schedule covered blood at baseline, cycle 4 day 1, and cycle 7 day 1. This CDR3 is 12 amino acids long. Looked up from germline, CDR1 is MDHEN and CDR2 is SYDVKM. Between the trimmed V and J ends, which lost 5 bases and 0 bases, there was a span of 2 bases. The clonotype originates from an adult with an advanced solid tumor such as melanoma, head and neck, liver or kidney cancer. The rearrangement joins TRBV28 to TRBJ1-3; D not certain. The sequencing here drew on CD4+ or CD8+ T cells sorted from blood, taken in a trial of the OX40 agonist ivuxolimab. Written as DNA, the CDR3 is TGTGCCAGCAGTCCCTCTGGAAACACCATATATTTT. It specifies CASSPSGNTIYF.